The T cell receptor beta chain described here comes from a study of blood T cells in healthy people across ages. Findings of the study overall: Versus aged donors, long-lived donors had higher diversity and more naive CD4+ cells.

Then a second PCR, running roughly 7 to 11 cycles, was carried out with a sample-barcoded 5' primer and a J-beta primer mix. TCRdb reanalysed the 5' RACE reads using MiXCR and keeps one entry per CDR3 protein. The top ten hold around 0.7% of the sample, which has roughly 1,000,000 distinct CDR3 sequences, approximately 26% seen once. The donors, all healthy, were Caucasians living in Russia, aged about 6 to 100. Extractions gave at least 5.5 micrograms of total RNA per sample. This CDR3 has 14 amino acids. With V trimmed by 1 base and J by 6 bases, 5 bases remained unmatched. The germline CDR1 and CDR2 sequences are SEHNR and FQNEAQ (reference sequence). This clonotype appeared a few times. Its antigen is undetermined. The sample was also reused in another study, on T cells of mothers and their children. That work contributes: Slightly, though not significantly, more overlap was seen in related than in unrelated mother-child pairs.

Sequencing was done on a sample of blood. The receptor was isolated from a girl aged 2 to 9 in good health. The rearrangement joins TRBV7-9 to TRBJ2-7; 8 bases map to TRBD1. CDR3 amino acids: CASSLGQGKSEQYF. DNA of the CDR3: TGTGCCAGCAGCTTAGGACAGGGGAAGAGCGAGCAGTACTTC.